This T cell receptor (beta chain) was sequenced during a study of shared clonotypes between healthy human individuals. General observations from the study: Roughly 5% of naive CD4 clonotypes were common to a handful of donors. The four-donor shared clonotypes exceeded non-shared clonotypes in generation probability, with non-shared ones scoring lower.

Notes on this clone: Its antigen is still unknown.

Some clones are missing from TCRdb's copy, which holds only in-frame ones; the method was immunoSEQ multiplex PCR. Of approximately 1,500,000 clones listed, 95% to 97% were seen once; the top ten hold more than 0.9%. This sequence originates from a man aged 30-40 years in good health. What was sequenced was naive CD4+ T cells sorted from blood. Subset: CD45RA+ positively selected.

Written as DNA, the CDR3 is TGTGCCAGCAAGATACTAGCGCCGAACACCGGGGAGCTGTTTTTT. As protein: CASKILAPNTGELFF. This chain joins TRBV6-6 and TRBJ2-2; 7 bases match TRBD2. The CDR3 sequence is 15 residues long. The V and J ends lost 7 bases and 0 bases, in that order; junction bases with no gene match: 5. CDR1 is MNHNY, CDR2 SVGAGI, per germline (reference sequence).